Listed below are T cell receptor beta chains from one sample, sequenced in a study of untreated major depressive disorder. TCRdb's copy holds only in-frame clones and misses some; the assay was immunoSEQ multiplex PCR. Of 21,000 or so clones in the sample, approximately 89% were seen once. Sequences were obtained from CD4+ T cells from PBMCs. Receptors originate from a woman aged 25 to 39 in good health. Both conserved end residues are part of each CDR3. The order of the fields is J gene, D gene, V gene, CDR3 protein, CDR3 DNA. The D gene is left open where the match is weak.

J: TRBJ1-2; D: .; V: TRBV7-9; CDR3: CASSLAAAGVYGYTF; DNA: TGTGCCAGCAGCTTAGCGGCCGCAGGGGTCTATGGCTACACCTTC
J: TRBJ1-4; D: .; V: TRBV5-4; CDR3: CATAMHTNEKLFF; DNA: TGTGCCACCGCGATGCACACTAATGAAAAACTGTTTTTT
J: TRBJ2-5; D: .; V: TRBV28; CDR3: CASSPDRARETQYF; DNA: TGTGCCAGCAGCCCCGATCGGGCCCGGGAGACCCAGTACTTC
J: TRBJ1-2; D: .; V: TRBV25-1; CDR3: CASRGIAGSFTNYGYTF; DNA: TGTGCCAGCAGGGGAATAGCCGGGTCTTTTACTAACTATGGCTACACCTTC
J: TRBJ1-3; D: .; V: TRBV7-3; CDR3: CASSFSGNSGNTIYF; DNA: TGTGCCAGCAGCTTCTCAGGGAACTCTGGAAACACCATATATTTT
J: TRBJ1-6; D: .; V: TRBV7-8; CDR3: CASSLDMGSPLHF; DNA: TGTGCCAGCAGCTTAGATATGGGTTCACCCCTCCACTTT
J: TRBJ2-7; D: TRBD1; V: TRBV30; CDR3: CAWGTGGSSEQYF; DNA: TGTGCCTGGGGGACAGGGGGCTCGAGCGAGCAGTACTTC
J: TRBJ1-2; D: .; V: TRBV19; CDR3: CASTQANYGYTF; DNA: TGTGCCAGTACACAAGCTAACTATGGCTACACCTTC
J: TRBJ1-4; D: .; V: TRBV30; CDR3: CASKAHSMGVLFF; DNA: TGTGCCTCCAAGGCCCATTCCATGGGAGTGCTGTTTTTT
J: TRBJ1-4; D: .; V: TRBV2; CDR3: CASSLNRATNEKLFF; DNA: TGTGCCAGCAGTCTAAACAGGGCAACTAATGAAAAACTGTTTTTT
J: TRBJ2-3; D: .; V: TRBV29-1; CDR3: CSVEPGHTDTQYF; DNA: TGCAGCGTTGAACCAGGGCACACAGATACGCAGTATTTT
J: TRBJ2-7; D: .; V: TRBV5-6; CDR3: CASSSVGLYEQYF; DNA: TGTGCCAGCAGCTCCGTTGGACTTTACGAGCAGTACTTC
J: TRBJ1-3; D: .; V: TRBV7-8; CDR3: CASTGGSGNTIYF; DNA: TGTGCCAGCACTGGAGGTTCTGGAAACACCATATATTTT
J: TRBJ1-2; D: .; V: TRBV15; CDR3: CATSRANDHLYTF; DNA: TGTGCCACCAGCAGAGCGAATGATCACCTCTACACCTTC
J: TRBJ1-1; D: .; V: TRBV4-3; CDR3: CASSRRPLGTEAFF; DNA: TGCGCCAGCAGCCGGCGGCCCCTTGGCACTGAAGCTTTCTTT
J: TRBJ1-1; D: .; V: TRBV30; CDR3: CAWSRQREAFF; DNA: TGTGCCTGGAGCAGACAGAGGGAGGCTTTCTTT